This T cell receptor beta chain stems from a study of cytomegalovirus exposure and HLA in healthy donors. The study, taken as a whole, reports: Highly shared sequence variants in one cluster were likely a sequencing artifact. It was assumed in the presence/absence analyses that sequencing depth was roughly uniform across donors. Analysis was performed later, and it showed HLA-associated TCR beta chains to be more clonally expanded than equally common others.

Researchers ran the PCR with 60 Vbeta and 13 Jbeta primers. The table came from immunoSEQ multiplex PCR; TCRdb's copy has only in-frame clones and leaves some out. The table lists 100,000 to 150,000 clones. The CDR3 length is 14 residues. CDR1 is SGHKS and CDR2 is YYEKEE in the germline V gene (reference sequence). V lost 2 bases to trimming and J lost 1 base, with 8 bases between them. Details on this clone: Its target is not known.

This chain connects TRBV5-5 to TRBJ2-3, with a possible D match to TRBD2 (6 bases). The TCR was taken from a woman between 40 and 55 years old in good health and CMV-seronegative. Sequencing was performed on PBMCs. As DNA, the CDR3 is TGTGCCAGCAGCTTACGCGGGGGCACAGATACGCAGTATTTT. Protein: CASSLRGGTDTQYF.